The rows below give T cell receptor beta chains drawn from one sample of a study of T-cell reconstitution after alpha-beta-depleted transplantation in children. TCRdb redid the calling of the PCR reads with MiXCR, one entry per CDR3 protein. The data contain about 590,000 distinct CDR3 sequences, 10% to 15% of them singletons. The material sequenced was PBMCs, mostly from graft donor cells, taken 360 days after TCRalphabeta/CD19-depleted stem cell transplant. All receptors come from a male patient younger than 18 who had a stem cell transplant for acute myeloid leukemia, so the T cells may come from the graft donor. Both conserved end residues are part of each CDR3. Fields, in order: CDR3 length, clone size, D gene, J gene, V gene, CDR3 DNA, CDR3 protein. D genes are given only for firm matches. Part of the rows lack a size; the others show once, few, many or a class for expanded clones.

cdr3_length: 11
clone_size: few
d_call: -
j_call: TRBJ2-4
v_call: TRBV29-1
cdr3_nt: TGCAGCGTTGAGACCAGTTTGATTCAGTACTTC
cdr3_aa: CSVETSLIQYF

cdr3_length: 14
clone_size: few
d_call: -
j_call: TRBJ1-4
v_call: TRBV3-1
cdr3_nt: TGTGCCAGCAGCCACACCGGGGGGCTAGGGAAACTGTTTTTT
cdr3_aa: CASSHTGGLGKLFF

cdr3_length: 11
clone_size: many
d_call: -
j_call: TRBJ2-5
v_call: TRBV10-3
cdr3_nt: TGTGCCGTTCAGGGTAAAGAGACCCAGTACTTC
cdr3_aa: CAVQGKETQYF

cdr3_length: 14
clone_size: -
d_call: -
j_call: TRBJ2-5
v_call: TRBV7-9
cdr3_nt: TGTGCCAGCAGCTTAGCGGGGGAAAGACAGACCCAGTACTTC
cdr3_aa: CASSLAGERQTQYF

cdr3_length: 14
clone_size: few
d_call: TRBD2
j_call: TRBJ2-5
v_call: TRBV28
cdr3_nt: TGTGCCAGCAGTATAGCGGGAGGGCAAGAGACCCAGTACTTC
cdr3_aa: CASSIAGGQETQYF

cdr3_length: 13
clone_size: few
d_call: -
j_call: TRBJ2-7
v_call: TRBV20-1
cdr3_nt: TGCAGTGCTAAGGAGGGCCCATCCTACGAGCAGTACTTC
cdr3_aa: CSAKEGPSYEQYF

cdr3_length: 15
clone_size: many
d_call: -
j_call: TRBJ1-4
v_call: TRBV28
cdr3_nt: TGTGCCAGCAGTTTATCGACAGCTAACAATGAAAAACTGTTTTTT
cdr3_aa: CASSLSTANNEKLFF

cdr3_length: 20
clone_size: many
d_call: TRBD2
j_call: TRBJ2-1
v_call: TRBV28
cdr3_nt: TGTGCCAGCAGTTTTCTCCCCGGACTAGCGGTAGTGGGCGCGGGCAATGAGCAGTTCTTC
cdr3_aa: CASSFLPGLAVVGAGNEQFF

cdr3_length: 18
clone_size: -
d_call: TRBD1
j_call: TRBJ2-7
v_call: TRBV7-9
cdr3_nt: TGTGCCAGCAGCCCTAGGGGGACAGGGGACTATCCCTCCTACGAGCAGTACTTC
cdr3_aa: CASSPRGTGDYPSYEQYF

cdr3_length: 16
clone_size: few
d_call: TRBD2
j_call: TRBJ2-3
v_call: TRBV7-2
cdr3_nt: TGTGCCAGCAGCCCACCAGCGGGGACTAGCACAGATACGCAGTATTTT
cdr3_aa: CASSPPAGTSTDTQYF